These T cell receptor beta chains were read from a single sample in a study of T cells in Graves' hyperthyroidism and ophthalmopathy. TCRdb reprocessed the multiplex PCR reads with MiXCR, giving one entry per CDR3 protein. In the table there are fewer than 600,000 distinct CDR3 sequences, around 15% of which are singletons. Sequencing was carried out using blood. The receptor set was obtained from a woman younger than 35 with Graves' hyperthyroidism. The CDR3 runs from the conserved cysteine through the conserved F or W. A D gene is named only where the DNA matches it firmly. Size values are once, few and many counts, or a class for expanded clones, and some rows have none.

J,V,size,D,CDR3,DNA
TRBJ2-7,TRBV18,few,NA,CASSPQRRSYEQYF,TGTGCCAGCTCACCACAGAGACGGTCCTACGAGCAGTACTTC
TRBJ2-2,TRBV2,many,NA,CASSTREYTGELFF,TGTGCCAGCAGTACTAGGGAATACACCGGGGAGCTGTTTTTT
TRBJ2-3,TRBV9,many,TRBD2,CASSVFPLAGGDTDTQYF,TGTGCCAGCAGCGTGTTCCCCTTGGCGGGAGGCGATACAGATACGCAGTATTTT
TRBJ1-2,TRBV12-5,many,NA,CASGQTKGYTF,TGTGCTAGTGGTCAAACAAAAGGCTACACCTTC
TRBJ1-1,TRBV27,many,NA,CASSLSSPRNTEAFF,TGTGCCAGCAGTTTAAGTTCCCCCAGGAACACTGAAGCTTTCTTT
TRBJ1-1,TRBV27,many,NA,CASSSRVGNLEAFF,TGTGCCAGCAGTTCCCGGGTCGGCAATCTGGAAGCTTTCTTT
TRBJ1-1,TRBV3-1,few,NA,CASSHTNTEAFF,TGTGCCAGCAGCCACACTAACACTGAAGCTTTCTTT
TRBJ2-2,TRBV6-1,many,NA,CAGQQGRSGELFF,TGTGCCGGACAACAGGGGAGGTCCGGGGAGCTGTTTTTT
TRBJ2-2,TRBV9,many,NA,CASSEGGLAEVGTGELFF,TGTGCCAGCAGCGAGGGGGGGCTAGCGGAGGTCGGGACCGGGGAGCTGTTTTTT
TRBJ1-1,TRBV14,NA,TRBD1,CASSQEQGAPGDTEAFF,TGTGCCAGCAGCCAAGAACAGGGGGCCCCCGGGGACACTGAAGCTTTCTTT
TRBJ2-1,TRBV6-1,many,NA,CASNLGQYNEQFF,TGTGCCAGCAACCTGGGGCAGTACAATGAGCAGTTCTTC
TRBJ1-2,TRBV29-1,many,NA,CSVTGTSSSNYGYTF,TGCAGCGTTACGGGGACATCCTCCTCTAACTATGGCTACACCTTC
TRBJ2-4,TRBV3-1,NA,TRBD2,CASSPGRWREKNIQYF,TGTGCCAGCAGCCCCGGGAGGTGGCGGGAGAAAAACATTCAGTACTTC